These T cell receptor beta chains were read from a single sample in a study of spatial heterogeneity in lung cancer. Each CDR3 protein is one row after TCRdb ran MiXCR on the 5' RACE reads. This table has around 2,600 distinct CDR3 sequences, approximately 7% appearing once. The source material was normal lung tissue next to the tumor, sampled at surgery. The receptor set was obtained from a male donor with early-stage non-small cell lung cancer. Each CDR3 is given without its conserved first and last residue. The D gene is left open where the match is weak.

J gene: TRBJ2-1
D gene: TRBD2
V gene: TRBV19
CDR3 protein: ASSIEREGNNEQF

J gene: TRBJ1-6
D gene: TRBD1
V gene: TRBV12-3/TRBV12-4
CDR3 protein: ASSSGTGGSSPLH

J gene: TRBJ2-7
D gene: TRBD2
V gene: TRBV28
CDR3 protein: ASSAPGLAVHEQY

J gene: TRBJ2-2
D gene: NA
V gene: TRBV28
CDR3 protein: ASTESGYTGELF

J gene: TRBJ1-1
D gene: NA
V gene: TRBV28
CDR3 protein: ASSPGRGRRTEAF

J gene: TRBJ1-4
D gene: TRBD1
V gene: TRBV19
CDR3 protein: ASRSLMGQGHEKLF

J gene: TRBJ2-2
D gene: NA
V gene: TRBV12-3/TRBV12-4
CDR3 protein: ASSASGTFGTGELF

J gene: TRBJ2-5
D gene: TRBD1
V gene: TRBV20-1
CDR3 protein: SARVWGYRGQQETQY

J gene: TRBJ2-3
D gene: NA
V gene: TRBV5-4
CDR3 protein: ASSLGSGSGTTDTQY

J gene: TRBJ2-1
D gene: NA
V gene: TRBV30
CDR3 protein: AWSVLGTGNEQF

J gene: TRBJ2-3
D gene: NA
V gene: TRBV13
CDR3 protein: ASSSGAWERADTQY

J gene: TRBJ1-1
D gene: NA
V gene: TRBV15
CDR3 protein: ATSRGTGTGKTEAF

J gene: TRBJ1-2
D gene: NA
V gene: TRBV5-4
CDR3 protein: ASSSDYGYT

J gene: TRBJ2-2
D gene: TRBD2
V gene: TRBV27
CDR3 protein: ASSLRGGMNTGELF

J gene: TRBJ2-6
D gene: NA
V gene: TRBV12-3/TRBV12-4
CDR3 protein: ASSLSYVEANVLT

J gene: TRBJ2-7
D gene: NA
V gene: TRBV27
CDR3 protein: ASSLRSGRIYEQY

J gene: TRBJ1-4
D gene: NA
V gene: TRBV5-1
CDR3 protein: ASSWGHDRIGKLF

J gene: TRBJ2-3
D gene: TRBD2
V gene: TRBV5-4
CDR3 protein: ASSPTRASGGGTDTQY

J gene: TRBJ2-3
D gene: TRBD1
V gene: TRBV28
CDR3 protein: ASSQPGQGTTDTQY

J gene: TRBJ2-4
D gene: TRBD2
V gene: TRBV11-2
CDR3 protein: ASSDLPGLAGGGIQY

J gene: TRBJ2-7
D gene: TRBD1
V gene: TRBV20-1
CDR3 protein: SAQPPGQEVYEQY

J gene: TRBJ2-4
D gene: NA
V gene: TRBV20-1
CDR3 protein: SARTFEGNIQY

J gene: TRBJ1-2
D gene: NA
V gene: TRBV20-1
CDR3 protein: SASTGWHYGYT

J gene: TRBJ1-5
D gene: NA
V gene: TRBV29-1
CDR3 protein: SVRDNHNQPQH

J gene: TRBJ2-1
D gene: TRBD2
V gene: TRBV20-1
CDR3 protein: SARSGRAVNEQF

J gene: TRBJ1-1
D gene: NA
V gene: TRBV6-1
CDR3 protein: ASSGTAWNEAF

J gene: TRBJ2-2
D gene: NA
V gene: TRBV30
CDR3 protein: AWSVGGELF

J gene: TRBJ2-2
D gene: NA
V gene: TRBV28
CDR3 protein: ASSFPREALNTGELF

J gene: TRBJ2-7
D gene: TRBD1
V gene: TRBV7-9
CDR3 protein: ASSRDRVSEQY

J gene: TRBJ2-5
D gene: NA
V gene: TRBV7-2
CDR3 protein: ASSLSRGQETQY

J gene: TRBJ1-4
D gene: NA
V gene: TRBV12-3/TRBV12-4
CDR3 protein: ASSWGSNEKLF

J gene: TRBJ2-5
D gene: TRBD2
V gene: TRBV5-6
CDR3 protein: ASSPRTSGRNQETQY

J gene: TRBJ2-5
D gene: TRBD2
V gene: TRBV28
CDR3 protein: ASSLRGGGRETQY

J gene: TRBJ2-2
D gene: NA
V gene: TRBV6-5
CDR3 protein: ASSYEGRKSSGELF

J gene: TRBJ2-1
D gene: TRBD2
V gene: TRBV20-1
CDR3 protein: SARTSGSIYEQF

J gene: TRBJ1-2
D gene: NA
V gene: TRBV18
CDR3 protein: ASSPPAGTNYGYT

J gene: TRBJ2-5
D gene: TRBD2
V gene: TRBV11-3
CDR3 protein: ASSKGLAGGETQY

J gene: TRBJ2-2
D gene: NA
V gene: TRBV28
CDR3 protein: ASRRGPANTGELF

J gene: TRBJ2-6
D gene: NA
V gene: TRBV10-2
CDR3 protein: ATGPSGANVLT

J gene: TRBJ2-5
D gene: NA
V gene: TRBV29-1
CDR3 protein: SVETGTKETQY

J gene: TRBJ2-2
D gene: NA
V gene: TRBV7-4
CDR3 protein: ASSLMGTGELF

J gene: TRBJ1-1
D gene: NA
V gene: TRBV6-6
CDR3 protein: ASSYNEAF

J gene: TRBJ1-5
D gene: NA
V gene: TRBV20-1
CDR3 protein: SARRPGGNQPQH

J gene: TRBJ2-7
D gene: NA
V gene: TRBV12-3/TRBV12-4
CDR3 protein: ASSLGGLPYEQY

J gene: TRBJ2-1
D gene: TRBD1
V gene: TRBV15
CDR3 protein: ATSRITGVGNEQF

J gene: TRBJ2-3
D gene: NA
V gene: TRBV5-1
CDR3 protein: ASRRQTQYTDTQY

J gene: TRBJ1-2
D gene: TRBD1
V gene: TRBV28
CDR3 protein: ASSQTGQGIDGYT

J gene: TRBJ1-5
D gene: NA
V gene: TRBV24-1
CDR3 protein: ATSEHTNQPQH

J gene: TRBJ2-1
D gene: NA
V gene: TRBV7-2
CDR3 protein: ASSLARRGRDEQF

J gene: TRBJ1-1
D gene: NA
V gene: TRBV29-1
CDR3 protein: SGGQGQGTEAF

J gene: TRBJ2-2
D gene: NA
V gene: TRBV24-1
CDR3 protein: ATRTYGYGAGELF

J gene: TRBJ2-2
D gene: NA
V gene: TRBV6-2/TRBV6-3
CDR3 protein: ASERLTGELF

J gene: TRBJ2-1
D gene: TRBD2
V gene: TRBV6-2/TRBV6-3
CDR3 protein: ASSYSSSGNEQF

J gene: TRBJ1-3
D gene: TRBD1
V gene: TRBV7-2
CDR3 protein: ASRATGTVRNTIY

J gene: TRBJ1-6
D gene: TRBD1
V gene: TRBV19
CDR3 protein: ATQQGANYSPLH

J gene: TRBJ2-5
D gene: TRBD2
V gene: TRBV7-8
CDR3 protein: ASSSSSGGQETQY